The next 12 T cell receptor beta chains were all read from a single sample in a study of blood T cell repertoires in COVID-19. TCRdb's copy holds only in-frame clones and misses some; the assay was immunoSEQ multiplex PCR. The data show over 85,000 clones, roughly 80% seen once. Material for sequencing was peripheral blood. The source of these receptors is a human donor in a cohort sampled during active COVID-19.

This chain uses TRBV27 with TRBJ2-3; D uncertain. The germline gives CDR1 MNHEY, CDR2 SMNVEV (reference sequence). V was shortened by 3 bases and J by 0 bases, with 7 bases between the two germline ends. The CDR3 length is 14 residues. CDR3 sequence: CASSFTESTDTQYF. Here the CDR3 DNA reads TGTGCCAGCAGTTTCACAGAAAGCACAGATACGCAGTATTTT.

The count of this clone is one. J is TRBJ2-3 and V is TRBV7-8; the match to TRBD2 covers 7 bases. Trimming took 3 bases from V and 4 from J; bases not matched to a gene: 7. Germline V gene lookup returns CDR1 SGHVS and CDR2 FQNEAQ. CDR3 length: 15 amino acids. CDR3 sequence (DNA): TGTGCCAGCAGCTTTTCTACGGGGGGTCCAGATACGCAGTATTTT. Amino acids: CASSFSTGGPDTQYF.

The chain joins TRBV19 to TRBJ2-1; 10 positions agree with TRBD2. This CDR3 has 15 residues. Trimming took 9 bases from V and 3 from J; bases not matched to a gene: 8. Germline lookup yields CDR1 LNHDA and CDR2 SQIVND (reference sequence). The chain's CDR3 is CASRPSGSGYNEQFF. In DNA, the CDR3 is TGTGCCAGCAGACCTAGCGGGAGTGGCTACAATGAGCAGTTCTTC.

V and J are TRBV19 and TRBJ1-5; unclear D gene. V was clipped by 7 bases and J by 1 base, with 14 bases between them. The V gene's germline CDR1 is LNHDA and CDR2 SQIVND (reference sequence). CDR3 length: 15 amino acids. This CDR3 is CASTPFYGSNQPQHF. DNA of the CDR3: TGTGCCAGTACCCCCTTCTACGGGAGCAATCAGCCCCAGCATTTT.

This clone was counted only a few times. The V gene is TRBV6-1, the J gene TRBJ1-5; 10 nucleotides line up with TRBD1. Trimming took 9 bases from V and 7 from J; bases not matched to a gene: 6. The CDR3 runs to 13 residues. CDR1 is MNHNS, CDR2 SASEGT, per germline. This CDR3 is CASMTGGGQPQHF. In nucleotides, the CDR3 is TGTGCCAGTATGACAGGGGGCGGGCAGCCCCAGCATTTT.

The DNA of the CDR3 is TGTGCCAGCAGTTTATCGGGACTAGCGACTGGGGGTGAGCAGTTCTTC. Protein sequence: CASSLSGLATGGEQFF. This chain links TRBV27 with TRBJ2-1; 10 bases are a match to TRBD2. The CDR3 contains 16 residues. J was trimmed by 9 bases and V by 0 bases; bases with no gene match: 8. Germline assignment: CDR1 MNHEY and CDR2 SMNVEV (reference sequence).

The J gene is TRBJ2-3, the V gene TRBV6-4, with D perhaps TRBD2 (6 bases). V gave up 0 bases and J gave up 2 bases, with 12 bases separating them. This CDR3 is built from 16 residues. Looked up from germline, CDR1 is MRHNA and CDR2 is SNTAGT. CDR3 in DNA: TGTGCCAGCAGTGACTCATCGGGGGTCCCCACAGATACGCAGTATTTT. Translating gives CASSDSSGVPTDTQYF.

The chain combines TRBV6-4 with TRBJ1-5; a weak D match, TRBD1 (5 bases). Germline V gives CDR1 MRHNA, CDR2 SNTAGT. The CDR3 is 13 residues long. Trimming shortened V by 5 bases and J by 7 bases, and 12 bases separated the two germline ends. The CDR3 region has the DNA TGTGCCAGCAGTCCCCTGGGGGGGCAGCCCCAGCATTTT. Translating gives CASSPLGGQPQHF.

The CDR3 spells CASSESDRDYQPQHF. The CDR3 DNA reads as TGTGCCAGCAGTGAAAGTGACAGGGATTATCAGCCCCAGCATTTT. The chain carries TRBV25-1 and TRBJ1-5; TRBD1 matches 7 bases. After removal of 2 bases from V and 5 bases from J, the junction contained 6 bases not matched to a gene. The CDR3 length is 15 residues. Germline V gene sequence: CDR1 MGHDK, CDR2 SYGVNS.

The chain has TRBV5-1 and TRBJ2-5; 10 bases align to TRBD2. V dropped 2 bases and J dropped 2; count of bases not matched to a gene: 6. CDR3 length equals 16 residues. Germline CDR1 and CDR2: SGHRS and YFSETQ. The CDR3 protein is CASSLDLAGAQETQYF. CDR3 coding DNA: TGCGCCAGCAGCTTAGATCTAGCGGGGGCACAAGAGACCCAGTACTTC.

V gene TRBV9 combines with J gene TRBJ1-5; possibly TRBD1 for D (5 bases). Germline CDR1 and CDR2: SGDLS and YYNGEE. The CDR3 totals 13 residues. Trimming stripped 5 bases from V and 1 base from J, with 7 bases between. As DNA, the CDR3 is TGTGCCAGCAGTCGACAGAGCAATCAGCCCCAGCATTTT. It yields the protein CASSRQSNQPQHF. The whole variable domain, remainder taken from reference TRBV9 and TRBJ1-5, is DSGVTQTPKHLITATGQRVTLRCSPRSGDLSVYWYQQSLDQGLQFLIQYYNGEERAKGNILERFSAQQFPDLHSELNLSSLELGDSALYFCASSRQSNQPQHFGDGTRLSIL.

The V and J genes are TRBV21-1 and TRBJ1-2; TRBD1, as called in the table, went unchecked against the DNA. TRBV21-1 is shown as a pseudogene. The CDR3 totals 15 residues. This CDR3 is CASSLPGQGDYGYTF. DNA for the CDR3: TGTGCCAGCAGCTTACCGGGACAGGGGGACTATGGCTACACCTTC.